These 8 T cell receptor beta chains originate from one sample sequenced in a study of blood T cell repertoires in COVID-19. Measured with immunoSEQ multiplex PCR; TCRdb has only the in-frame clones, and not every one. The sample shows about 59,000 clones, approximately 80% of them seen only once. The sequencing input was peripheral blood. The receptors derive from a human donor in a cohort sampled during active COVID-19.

CDR3 sequence reads: CASSLMAPPNSPLHF. The CDR3 nucleotides are TGTGCCAGCAGCTTAATGGCCCCTCCTAATTCACCCCTCCACTTT. The V and J genes are TRBV7-3 and TRBJ1-6; D uncertain. Germline V gives CDR1 SGHTA, CDR2 FQGTGA. V was trimmed by 1 base and J by 6 bases, leaving 10 bases between them. The CDR3 has 15 amino acids.

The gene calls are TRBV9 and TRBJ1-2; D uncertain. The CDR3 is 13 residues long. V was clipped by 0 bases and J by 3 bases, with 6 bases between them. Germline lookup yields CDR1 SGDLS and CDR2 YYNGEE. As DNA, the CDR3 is TGTGCCAGCAGCGTAGGCGAGGACTATGGCTACACCTTC. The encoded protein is CASSVGEDYGYTF.

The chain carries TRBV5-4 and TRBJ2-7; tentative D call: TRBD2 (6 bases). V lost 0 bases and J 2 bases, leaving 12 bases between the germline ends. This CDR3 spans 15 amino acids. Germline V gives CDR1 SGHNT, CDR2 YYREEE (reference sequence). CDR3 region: CASSLGRALAYEQYF. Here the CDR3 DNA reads TGTGCCAGCAGCTTGGGGAGGGCGTTGGCCTACGAGCAGTACTTC.

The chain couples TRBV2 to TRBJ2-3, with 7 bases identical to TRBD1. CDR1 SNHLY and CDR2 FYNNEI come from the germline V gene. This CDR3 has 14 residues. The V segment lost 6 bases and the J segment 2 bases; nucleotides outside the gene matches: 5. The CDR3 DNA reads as TGTGCCAGCAGATCCGGGACAGCCACAGATACGCAGTATTTT. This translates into CASRSGTATDTQYF.

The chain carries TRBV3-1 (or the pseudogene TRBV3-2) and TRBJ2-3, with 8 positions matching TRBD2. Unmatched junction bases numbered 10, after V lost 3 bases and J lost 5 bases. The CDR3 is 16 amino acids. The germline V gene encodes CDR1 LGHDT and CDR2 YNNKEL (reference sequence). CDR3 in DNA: TGTGCCAGCAGCCACACCCAGCGGGGGTACCAAGATACGCAGTATTTT. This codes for CASSHTQRGYQDTQYF.

The CDR3, as DNA: TGTGCCAGCAGTTACCCCCTCGGACTAGCGGACACCGGGGAGCTGTTTTTT. Translating it yields CASSYPLGLADTGELFF. The rearrangement uses TRBV6-2 or TRBV6-3 and TRBJ2-2, with TRBD2 identical over 10 bases. Germline V gene data show CDR1 as MNHEY and CDR2 as SVGEGT. The CDR3 consists of 17 residues. Germline trimming cut 2 bases from V and 3 bases from J; bases unmatched to any gene: 6.

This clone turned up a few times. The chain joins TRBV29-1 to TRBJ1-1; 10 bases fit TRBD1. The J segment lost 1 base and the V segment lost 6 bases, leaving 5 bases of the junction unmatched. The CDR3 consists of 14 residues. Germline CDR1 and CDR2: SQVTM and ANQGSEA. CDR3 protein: CSVRQGARNTEAFF. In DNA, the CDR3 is TGCAGCGTCAGACAGGGGGCTCGGAACACTGAAGCTTTCTTT. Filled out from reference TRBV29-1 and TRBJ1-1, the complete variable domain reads SAVISQKPSRDICQRGTSLTIQCQVDSQVTMMFWYRQQPGQSLTLIATANQGSEATYESGFVIDKFPISRPNLTFSTLTVSNMSPEDSSIYLCSVRQGARNTEAFFGQGTRLTVV.

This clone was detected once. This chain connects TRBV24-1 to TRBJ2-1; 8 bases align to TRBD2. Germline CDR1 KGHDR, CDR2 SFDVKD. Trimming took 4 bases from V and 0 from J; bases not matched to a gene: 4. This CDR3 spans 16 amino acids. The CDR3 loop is CATSDPSGSSYNEQFF. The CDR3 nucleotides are TGTGCCACCAGTGACCCCAGCGGGAGCTCCTACAATGAGCAGTTCTTC.